This passage covers 21 T cell receptor beta chains from one sample sequenced in a study of blood T cell repertoires in COVID-19. Libraries were prepared by immunoSEQ multiplex PCR; TCRdb keeps only in-frame clonotypes and omits some of them. The table records about 120,000 clones, about 85% of them present only once. Sequencing was performed on peripheral blood. Receptor source: a man aged 35 to 55 with acute or convalescent COVID-19.

J is TRBJ1-5 and V is TRBV30, with a tentative D call TRBD1 (5 bases). CDR3 length: 13 residues. Between the trimmed V and J ends, which lost 1 base and 6 bases, there was a span of 10 bases. The germline V gene has CDR1 GTSNPN and CDR2 SVGIG (reference sequence). CDR3 sequence (DNA): TGTGCCTGGAGTGAAGGGGTGGGTCAGCCCCAGCATTTT. It translates to CAWSEGVGQPQHF.

The rearrangement uses TRBV11-2 and TRBJ1-5, with 11 positions matching TRBD1. Germline CDR1 is SGHAT and CDR2 is FQNNGV. The CDR3 loop spans 14 amino acids. J lost 5 bases, V lost 5 bases, and 2 bases had no gene match. In nucleotides, the CDR3 is TGTGCCAGCAGCCGGACAGGGGGCGATCAGCCCCAGCATTTT. Residues: CASSRTGGDQPQHF.

The chain links TRBV20-1 to TRBJ1-4; D is ambiguous. The length of the CDR3 is 11 residues. Looked up from germline, CDR1 is DFQATT and CDR2 is SNEGSKA (reference sequence). V lost 7 bases and J 5 bases, leaving 8 bases between the germline ends. The CDR3 region has the DNA TGCAGTGGAAAGGAGAATGAAAAACTGTTTTTT. Its translation is CSGKENEKLFF.

The chain links TRBV18 to TRBJ1-6; 7 bases align to TRBD1. Germline V gives CDR1 KGHSH, CDR2 LQKENI. After removal of 3 bases from V and 7 bases from J, the junction contained 6 bases not matched to a gene. The CDR3 has 15 residues. CDR3 nucleotides: TGTGCCAGCTCACCGTCCGGGACAGTAAATTCACCCCTCCACTTT. It specifies CASSPSGTVNSPLHF.

The chain joins TRBV28 to TRBJ1-1; TRBD1 matches 7 bases. The CDR3 covers 14 residues. Germline loops: CDR1 MDHEN, CDR2 SYDVKM. Trimming took 3 bases from V and 5 from J; bases not matched to a gene: 6. DNA of the CDR3: TGTGCCAGCAGTTTGGAACTCAGGGGGACTGAAGCTTTCTTT. Protein: CASSLELRGTEAFF. The variable domain in full, with the rest retrieved from reference TRBV28 and TRBJ1-1, is DVKVTQSSRYLVKRTGEKVFLECVQDMDHENMFWYRQDPGLGLRLIYFSYDVKMKEKGDIPEGYSVSREKKERFSLILESASTNQTSMYLCASSLELRGTEAFFGQGTRLTVV.

The CDR3 coding sequence is TGTGCCAGCAGCCGTTCCTGGGACAGCTCCTACAATGAGCAGTTCTTC. It codes for CASSRSWDSSYNEQFF. J is TRBJ2-1 and V is TRBV5-5; 7 nucleotides line up with TRBD1. This CDR3 spans 16 amino acids. The germline V gene has CDR1 SGHKS and CDR2 YYEKEE (reference sequence). V gave up 4 bases and J gave up 0 bases; unmatched junction bases: 7.

The J gene is TRBJ1-2, the V gene TRBV2, with D uncertain. Germline V gene sequence: CDR1 SNHLY, CDR2 FYNNEI. The V end was cut by 8 bases, the J end by 3 bases, with 13 bases between. CDR3 size: 13 residues. The CDR3 region has the DNA TGTGCCAGCCGGGTGCCTGTTGACTATGGCTACACCTTC. Translated: CASRVPVDYGYTF. Full variable domain (outside the CDR3, taken from reference TRBV2 and TRBJ1-2): EPEVTQTPSHQVTQMGQEVILRCVPISNHLYFYWYRQILGQKVEFLVSFYNNEISEKSEIFDDQFSVERPDGSNFTLKIRSTKLEDSAMYFCASRVPVDYGYTFGSGTRLTVV.

This clone has just one count. The V call is TRBV2, the J call TRBJ1-1; D unresolved. The CDR3 spans 15 residues. The ends were cut back, 7 bases at V and 10 bases at J, with 25 bases in the middle. Germline CDR1 SNHLY, CDR2 FYNNEI. The CDR3 coding sequence is TGTGCCAGCAAAGTAAATCCCGGAGTTTCCTTTGGAGCTTTCTTT. It encodes CASKVNPGVSFGAFF.

V and J are TRBV5-6 and TRBJ1-2; D is undetermined. Trimming stripped 3 bases from V and 4 bases from J, with 13 bases between. Germline V gene data show CDR1 as SGHDT and CDR2 as YYEEEE. This CDR3 region has 14 residues. The CDR3 sequence: CASSWSRQPYGYTF. The CDR3 region has the DNA TGTGCCAGCAGCTGGAGTCGGCAGCCCTATGGCTACACCTTC.

The rearrangement links TRBV5-1 to TRBJ1-4; 7 nucleotides line up with TRBD1. The CDR3 runs to 15 residues. Losses at the gene ends were 4 bases for V and 6 bases for J; bases not matched to a gene: 9. CDR1 and CDR2 (germline): SGHRS, YFSETQ. CDR3 DNA sequence: TGCGCCAGCAGCATGGAGGGACAGATTTATGAAAAACTGTTTTTT. As protein: CASSMEGQIYEKLFF.

This clone was seen many times. The chain is built from TRBV19 and TRBJ1-2; a possible D gene is TRBD1 (5 bases). V lost 4 bases and J 8 bases, leaving 8 bases between the germline ends. The germline V gene has CDR1 LNHDA and CDR2 SQIVND (reference sequence). The CDR3 consists of 11 residues. The chain's CDR3 is CASSTGSGYTF. For the CDR3, the DNA is TGTGCCAGTAGTACAGGGTCCGGCTACACCTTC.

The chain carries TRBV6-1 and TRBJ2-7, with D perhaps TRBD2 (6 bases). This CDR3 has 15 amino acids. Germline-derived CDR1 and CDR2 are MNHNS and SASEGT. Trimming took 2 bases from V and 7 from J, leaving 18 bases between them. The CDR3 DNA is TGTGCCAGCAGTGAATTCGCGGAGGGTGGTGGAGAGCAGTACTTC. This translates into CASSEFAEGGGEQYF.

The rearrangement uses TRBV9 and TRBJ1-6, with 7 positions matching TRBD1. The germline V gene has CDR1 SGDLS and CDR2 YYNGEE. The CDR3 consists of 13 residues. V was pared by 4 bases and J by 7 bases, with 2 bases of the junction left unmatched. CDR3: CASSSTGNSPLHF. As DNA, the CDR3 is TGTGCCAGCAGCTCGACAGGGAATTCACCCCTCCACTTT.

The J gene is TRBJ2-7, the V gene TRBV18, with 7 bases aligning to TRBD1. The length of the CDR3 is 12 residues. Trimming at V came to 4 bases and at J to 4 bases, leaving 1 base not matched to a gene. Per the germline V gene, CDR1 is KGHSH and CDR2 is LQKENI. The CDR3 reads CASSQDRYEQYF. DNA for the CDR3: TGTGCCAGCTCACAGGACAGGTACGAGCAGTACTTC.

V is TRBV12-3 or TRBV12-4 and J is TRBJ2-5, with no clear D. This CDR3 is 12 amino acids long. Trimming pared 9 bases from V and 4 bases from J, leaving 12 bases between. The CDR3 loop reads CASQQQLETQYF. CDR3 nucleotide sequence: TGTGCCAGTCAGCAACAGCTAGAGACCCAGTACTTC.

The chain carries TRBV7-2 and TRBJ2-3, with D uncertain. The CDR3 is 12 residues long. Germline V CDR1 and CDR2: SGHTA, FQGNSA. Trimming stripped 5 bases from V and 2 bases from J, with 5 bases between. CDR3 in amino acids: CASSPFTDTQYF. Here the CDR3 DNA reads TGTGCCAGCAGCCCTTTCACAGATACGCAGTATTTT.

This sequence joins TRBV5-1 and TRBJ1-1; TRBD1 is a possible D gene (6 bases). This CDR3 spans 14 amino acids. Per the germline V gene, CDR1 is SGHRS and CDR2 is YFSETQ. Trimming took off 2 bases at V and 10 bases at J, with 18 bases between the two ends. DNA of the CDR3: TGCGCCAGCAGCTTAACCACATCACAGGGTGGAGCTTTCTTT. Translating gives CASSLTTSQGGAFF.

The rearrangement links TRBV2 to TRBJ2-7; 7 nucleotides line up with TRBD1. V lost 6 bases to trimming and J lost 3 bases; unmatched junction nucleotides: 5. Germline values: CDR1 SNHLY, CDR2 FYNNEI. The CDR3 has 13 amino acids. The CDR3 region has the DNA TGTGCCAGCAGCAGGGACAGTGACTACGAGCAGTACTTC. Amino acids: CASSRDSDYEQYF.

CDR3 in DNA: TGTGCCAGTAGTAAGGGGATCGGGAACACCATATATTTT. It codes for CASSKGIGNTIYF. The rearrangement joins TRBV19 to TRBJ1-3, with D perhaps TRBD1 (5 bases). V was pared by 4 bases and J by 7 bases, with 11 bases between. The CDR3 sequence is 13 residues long. Germline CDR1 is LNHDA and CDR2 is SQIVND (reference sequence).

The chain links TRBV6-5 to TRBJ2-7, with 9 bases identical to TRBD2. V dropped 10 bases and J dropped 6; count of bases not matched to a gene: 10. CDR1 is MNHEY, CDR2 SVGAGI, per germline. The CDR3 loop spans 13 amino acids. This CDR3 is CAMRSSGETEQYF. The CDR3 region has the DNA TGTGCCATGAGGTCTAGCGGGGAAACCGAGCAGTACTTC.

This clone was seen a single time. The CDR3 region has the DNA TGTGCCAGCACCACCTTAGGACATTACTATGGCTACACCTTC. Amino acid sequence: CASTTLGHYYGYTF. The V and J genes are TRBV6-5 and TRBJ1-2; a weak D match, TRBD1 (5 bases). Germline lookup yields CDR1 MNHEY and CDR2 SVGAGI. The V gene lost 7 bases and the J gene lost 3 bases, with 15 bases spanning the gap. The CDR3 is 14 amino acids.